This TCR beta chain was captured in a study of identifying expanded T cells in peripheral blood. About this clone: Its specificity is not known. Other DNA sequences from this sample encode an identical CDR3 as well.

Assay: immunoSEQ multiplex PCR; the TCRdb copy retains only in-frame clones and omits some. The sample yields over 85,000 clones, approximately 84% seen once. General study findings and limits: About 1.2 clones differed between technical replicates, versus roughly 16 and 20 over time. Roughly 2-week clone count variance significantly increased as total template count grew.

Collection occurred without any documented infections or immune events in donors. The TCR was taken from a person aged 18 to 75 in good health. Input material: blood.

The CDR3 coding sequence is TGTGCCAGCAGTTATACGGGGGGGGTCAATGAGCAGTTCTTC. Its protein product is CASSYTGGVNEQFF. This chain connects TRBV6-5 to TRBJ2-1; 8 bases fit TRBD2. Germline CDR1 reads MNHEY; CDR2 reads SVGAGI. The CDR3 is 14 residues long. V lost 3 bases to trimming and J lost 6 bases; unmatched junction nucleotides: 4.